The 6 T cell receptor beta chains below come from one sample, sequenced in a study of blood T cell repertoires in COVID-19. Using immunoSEQ multiplex PCR, the repertoire was profiled, and TCRdb retains in-frame clones only, with some absent. Among a few hundred thousand clones listed, 80% to 90% were seen once. The sequencing input was PBMCs or T cells enriched from blood (not recorded which). The receptor source for this set is a man in his late teens or twenties who had recovered from COVID-19.

This clone appeared once. For the CDR3, the DNA is TGTGCCAGCAGTTATCAATCAGAGCCGCGGGACGAGCAGTACTTC. Encoded protein: CASSYQSEPRDEQYF. The rearrangement links TRBV5-6 to TRBJ2-7; TRBD2 might be the D (5 bases). The CDR3 sequence is 15 residues long. CDR1 and CDR2 from the germline V gene are SGHDT and YYEEEE. Trimming stripped 5 bases from V and 5 bases from J, with 20 bases between.

The rearrangement joins TRBV2 to TRBJ1-5, with 9 bases lining up with TRBD1. Per the germline V gene, CDR1 is SNHLY and CDR2 is FYNNEI. The CDR3 runs to 14 residues. With V trimmed by 4 bases and J by 7 bases, 5 bases remained unmatched. The CDR3 is CASSVRQGGQPQHF. CDR3 bases: TGTGCCAGCAGTGTGAGACAGGGGGGGCAGCCCCAGCATTTT. Full variable domain (rest looked up from reference TRBV2 and TRBJ1-5): EPEVTQTPSHQVTQMGQEVILRCVPISNHLYFYWYRQILGQKVEFLVSFYNNEISEKSEIFDDQFSVERPDGSNFTLKIRSTKLEDSAMYFCASSVRQGGQPQHFGDGTRLSIL.

The chain has TRBV4-3 and TRBJ1-2; 7 bases match TRBD1. The CDR3 loop spans 17 amino acids. V lost 0 bases and J lost 3; bases outside the gene matches: 10. Germline CDR1 is LGHNA and CDR2 is YSLEER. This chain's CDR3 is CASSQDRTGGGYYGYTF. Written as DNA, the CDR3 is TGCGCCAGCAGCCAAGATAGGACAGGTGGGGGGTACTATGGCTACACCTTC.

This clone was counted once. The genes are TRBV5-8 and TRBJ2-3, with 7 bases aligning to TRBD2. The junction had 15 bases not matched to a gene; V was cut back by 3 bases and J by 2 bases. The CDR3 extends over 18 amino acids. Germline lookup yields CDR1 SGHTS and CDR2 YDEGEE. CDR3 in amino acids: CASSSGRQLALTTDTQYF. CDR3 nucleotides: TGTGCCAGCAGCTCCGGGCGGCAACTAGCGTTAACCACAGATACGCAGTATTTT.

This clone was observed a single time. At the DNA level, this CDR3 is encoded by other sequences in the same sample as well. The CDR3 DNA sequence: TGTGCCAGCTCACCACGACAGGGGGCGTCGAACACTGAAGCTTTCTTT. As protein: CASSPRQGASNTEAFF. J is TRBJ1-1 and V is TRBV18, with 10 bases matching TRBD1. This CDR3 contains 16 residues. CDR1 and CDR2 from the germline V gene are KGHSH and LQKENI. V was clipped by 1 base and J by 1 base; unmatched bases: 3.

The V call is TRBV7-2, the J call TRBJ2-5; 7 bases line up with TRBD1. This CDR3 comprises 14 residues. Germline V CDR1 and CDR2: SGHTA, FQGNSA. Trimming took 2 bases from V and 2 from J; bases not matched to a gene: 2. CDR3 coding DNA: TGTGCCAGCAGCTTAAGGACAGGTCAAGAGACCCAGTACTTC. Translation gives CASSLRTGQETQYF.